What follows are 26 T cell receptor beta chains derived from one specimen sequenced in a study of cytomegalovirus exposure and HLA in healthy donors. It was with 60 Vbeta and 13 Jbeta primers that the PCR ran. Assay used: immunoSEQ multiplex PCR; TCRdb lists only in-frame clones, some missing. The sample yields about 100,000 clones, roughly four fifths seen once. Sequenced sample: PBMCs. The origin of the receptors is a man aged 45-60 years in good health and CMV-seronegative.

The CDR3 DNA follows: TGTGCCAGCAGCTTAGAAGCGGGAGGGCCAACGGATACGCAGTATTTT. It encodes CASSLEAGGPTDTQYF. The chain carries TRBV7-9 and TRBJ2-3; 10 bases are a match to TRBD2. V was clipped by 1 base and J by 6 bases; unmatched bases: 7. The germline V gene encodes CDR1 SEHNR and CDR2 FQNEAQ (reference sequence). This CDR3 spans 16 amino acids.

The chain is built from TRBV5-1 and TRBJ2-1, with TRBD1 matching 7 bases. CDR1 and CDR2 from the germline V gene are SGHRS and YFSETQ. There are 16 residues in the CDR3. V gave up 0 bases and J gave up 4 bases; unmatched junction bases: 7. As DNA, the CDR3 is TGCGCCAGCAGCTTGGATGAGGACAGGCCTTACAATGAGCAGTTCTTC. Translating gives CASSLDEDRPYNEQFF.

This clone was counted once. The V and J genes are TRBV7-2 and TRBJ2-7; 7 nucleotides match TRBD1. Germline loops: CDR1 SGHTA, CDR2 FQGNSA. With V trimmed by 3 bases and J by 0 bases, 8 bases remained unmatched. The CDR3 is 16 amino acids. In nucleotides, the CDR3 is TGTGCCAGCAGCTTGAGCTTAGGACAGGCCTCCTACGAGCAGTACTTC. Translation gives CASSLSLGQASYEQYF.

This clone occurred a few times. This chain connects TRBV7-2 to TRBJ1-3; D gene unclear. The CDR3 covers 17 residues. Germline CDR1 SGHTA, CDR2 FQGNSA. The V end lost 5 bases, the J end lost 0 bases, and 17 bases lay between the germline ends. Written as DNA, the CDR3 is TGTGCCAGCAGCCCCGGTCCTCTTTTAAACTCTGGAAACACCATATATTTT. Translated, it gives CASSPGPLLNSGNTIYF. The full variable domain, with the rest looked up from reference TRBV7-2 and TRBJ1-3, is GAGVSQSPSNKVTEKGKDVELRCDPISGHTALYWYRQSLGQGLEFLIYFQGNSAPDKSGLPSDRFSAERTGGSVSTLTIQRTQQEDSAVYLCASSPGPLLNSGNTIYFGEGSWLTVV.

The chain recombines TRBV7-2 with TRBJ2-7; tentatively, D is TRBD1 (6 bases). The germline V gene encodes CDR1 SGHTA and CDR2 FQGNSA. The CDR3 runs 15 residues. Trimming took 3 bases from V and 5 from J, leaving 17 bases between them. CDR3 sequence: CASSFSTGTRDEQYF. The CDR3 bases are TGTGCCAGCAGCTTTTCCACAGGGACCAGAGACGAGCAGTACTTC.

In its sample, this clone was seen once. The chain combines TRBV7-3 with TRBJ2-2, with TRBD2 matching over 10 bases. CDR1 and CDR2 from the germline V gene are SGHTA and FQGTGA. The CDR3 is 18 residues long. The J segment lost 0 bases and the V segment lost 5 bases, leaving 9 bases of the junction unmatched. The CDR3 DNA follows: TGTGCCAGCAGCCCCGAGCCTCTAGCGGGGGCGAACACCGGGGAGCTGTTTTTT. Translated: CASSPEPLAGANTGELFF.

A few counts support this clone. This chain links TRBV7-2 with TRBJ2-7, with 7 bases lining up with TRBD2. The V gene's germline CDR1 is SGHTA and CDR2 FQGNSA. This CDR3 contains 14 residues. After removal of 3 bases from V and 0 bases from J, the junction contained 2 bases not matched to a gene. The CDR3 loop is CASSFRGSSYEQYF. As DNA, the CDR3 is TGTGCCAGCAGCTTTCGCGGGAGCTCCTACGAGCAGTACTTC.

This clone was observed a few times. The genes are TRBV5-6 and TRBJ2-1, with TRBD2 matching 9 bases. Germline CDR1 SGHDT, CDR2 YYEEEE. This CDR3 is 15 amino acids long. V shed 0 bases, J shed 12 bases, and the junction held 10 bases outside the gene matches. CDR3 bases: TGTGCCAGCAGCTTGGCGGGTAGCGGGAGCCAGGGGCAGTTCTTC. This codes for CASSLAGSGSQGQFF. Together with reference TRBV5-6 and TRBJ2-1, the CDR3 gives the full variable domain: DAGVTQSPTHLIKTRGQQVTLRCSPKSGHDTVSWYQQALGQGPQFIFQYYEEEERQRGNFPDRFSGHQFPNYSSELNVNALLLGDSALYLCASSLAGSGSQGQFFGPGTRLTVL.

The chain links TRBV7-8 to TRBJ2-1, with 7 positions matching TRBD1. Trimming removed 6 bases from V and 0 bases from J; junction bases left unmatched: 2. The germline V gene encodes CDR1 SGHVS and CDR2 FQNEAQ. This CDR3 contains 14 residues. This CDR3 reads CASRSGGSYNEQFF. Here the CDR3 DNA reads TGTGCCAGCAGATCAGGGGGCTCCTACAATGAGCAGTTCTTC.

Only a few counts were recorded for this clone. The CDR3, as DNA: TGTGCCAGCAGCCCCCGCACAGGGACAGGGGATTACAATGAGCAGTTCTTC. This gives the protein CASSPRTGTGDYNEQFF. V is TRBV7-6 and J is TRBJ2-1, with 10 bases lining up with TRBD1. Germline CDR1 and CDR2: SGHVS and FNYEAQ. The V segment lost 5 bases and the J segment 4 bases; nucleotides outside the gene matches: 11. This CDR3 contains 17 residues.

The V call is TRBV2, the J call TRBJ1-2; 7 bases agree with TRBD1. J lost 7 bases, V lost 6 bases, and 8 bases had no gene match. Germline CDR1 SNHLY, CDR2 FYNNEI. The CDR3 spans 13 residues. CDR3 region: CASRVGGAGGYTF. CDR3 nucleotide sequence: TGTGCCAGCAGGGTAGGGGGCGCGGGTGGCTACACCTTC.

The rearrangement joins TRBV4-1 to TRBJ1-5; 7 bases line up with TRBD1. J gave up 3 bases and V 1 base, and 6 bases lay outside the gene matches. The CDR3 length is 16 residues. CDR1 and CDR2 from the germline V gene are MGHRA and YSYEKL. In nucleotides, the CDR3 is TGCGCCAGCAGCCAAGTTGGCAGGGGGTCCAATCAGCCCCAGCATTTT. Protein sequence: CASSQVGRGSNQPQHF.

The chain joins TRBV10-3 to TRBJ1-5, with D tentatively TRBD1 (6 bases). V lost 3 bases and J lost 6, with 12 bases in between. CDR1 ENHRY and CDR2 SYGVKD come from the germline V gene. The CDR3 totals 14 residues. The CDR3 DNA is TGTGCCATCAGTGATGGGGGGGCGAGTCAGCCCCAGCATTTT. Residues: CAISDGGASQPQHF.

V usage is TRBV19 and J usage is TRBJ1-2, with D unclear. The CDR3 has 13 amino acids. Germline CDR1 is LNHDA and CDR2 is SQIVND (reference sequence). With 3 bases removed from V and 8 bases from J, the gap between germline ends came to 13 bases. CDR3 loop: CASSIEQFLGYTF. The DNA for the CDR3 is TGTGCCAGTAGTATCGAACAGTTCCTCGGCTACACCTTC.

The rearrangement links TRBV9 to TRBJ1-1, with 8 bases fitting TRBD1. J gave up 4 bases and V 5 bases, and 7 bases lay outside the gene matches. The CDR3 runs 14 residues. The V gene's germline CDR1 is SGDLS and CDR2 YYNGEE. The CDR3 protein is CASSPAGGLTEAFF. The DNA of the CDR3 is TGTGCCAGCAGTCCAGCAGGGGGCCTCACTGAAGCTTTCTTT.

This clone has more than one count but fewer than ten. V and J are TRBV19 and TRBJ1-1; 7 nucleotides match TRBD1. The CDR3 has 16 residues. The trim removed 5 bases at V and 3 bases at J, leaving 12 bases unmatched. Germline V gene lookup returns CDR1 LNHDA and CDR2 SQIVND (reference sequence). The CDR3 DNA sequence: TGTGCCAGTAGTTCCGTAGTAGGGACAGCCGACACTGAAGCTTTCTTT. Its protein product is CASSSVVGTADTEAFF.

This clone has just a few counts. The chain recombines TRBV27 with TRBJ1-4; D gene uncertain. The V gene lost 0 bases and the J gene lost 1 base, with 6 bases spanning the gap. CDR1 and CDR2 from the germline V gene are MNHEY and SMNVEV (reference sequence). The CDR3 is 15 residues long. The CDR3 is CASSLSSKTNEKLFF. Here the CDR3 DNA reads TGTGCCAGCAGTTTATCGTCTAAAACTAATGAAAAACTGTTTTTT.

The table lists this clone with a few counts. The gene calls are TRBV27 and TRBJ2-1; a weak D match, TRBD1 (6 bases). V lost 6 bases and J 3 bases, leaving 15 bases between the germline ends. CDR1 is MNHEY, CDR2 SMNVEV, per germline (reference sequence). CDR3 length: 15 residues. CDR3: CASRPQGKVYNEQFF. CDR3 in DNA: TGTGCCAGCAGGCCCCAGGGGAAGGTCTACAATGAGCAGTTCTTC.

The CDR3 nucleotides read TGTGCCAGCAGCCCAGGACAGGGTTACGAGCAGTACTTC. Translation: CASSPGQGYEQYF. The J gene is TRBJ2-7, the V gene TRBV11-3; 8 bases map to TRBD1. V gave up 5 bases and J gave up 4 bases; unmatched junction bases: 4. CDR1 SGHNT and CDR2 YENEEA come from the germline V gene. The CDR3 runs to 13 residues.

A few counts support this clone. The chain employs TRBV10-1 and TRBJ2-7; D is unclear. CDR3 length equals 13 residues. The ends were cut back, 0 bases at V and 1 base at J, with 4 bases in the middle. The V gene's germline CDR1 is WNHNN and CDR2 SYGVQD (reference sequence). The CDR3 DNA reads TGCGCCAGCAGTGAGTCACAGTCCTACGAGCAGTACTTC. Protein: CASSESQSYEQYF.

V and J are TRBV5-1 and TRBJ2-1; D is possibly TRBD2 (6 bases). The ends were cut back, 3 bases at V and 6 bases at J, with 10 bases in the middle. The CDR3 loop spans 13 amino acids. The germline gives CDR1 SGHRS, CDR2 YFSETQ. The CDR3 DNA follows: TGCGCCAGCAGCTGGGGGACTCCCAATGAGCAGTTCTTC. Amino acids: CASSWGTPNEQFF. The full variable domain, completed using reference TRBV5-1 and TRBJ2-1, is KAGVTQTPRYLIKTRGQQVTLSCSPISGHRSVSWYQQTPGQGLQFLFEYFSETQRNKGNFPGRFSGRQFSNSRSEMNVSTLELGDSALYLCASSWGTPNEQFFGPGTRLTVL.

Notes on this clone: A read error may account for a junction end that differs from germline. The chain links TRBV7-9 to TRBJ1-1, with 7 bases aligning to TRBD1. The CDR3 is 12 amino acids. Germline V gene data show CDR1 as SEHNR and CDR2 as FQNEAQ (reference sequence). The CDR3 is CSSRSAGGKAFF. Written as DNA, the CDR3 is TGTTCCAGCAGATCGGCAGGGGGTAAGGCTTTCTTT.

The V gene is TRBV18, the J gene TRBJ1-6, with 7 bases identical to TRBD1. The V gene's germline CDR1 is KGHSH and CDR2 LQKENI. With 4 bases clipped from V and 10 bases from J, the junction kept 7 bases outside the gene matches. CDR3 size: 14 residues. CDR3 bases: TGTGCCAGCTCACAACAGGGGAACGGATCACCCCTCCACTTT. This sequence encodes CASSQQGNGSPLHF.

In its sample, this clone was seen once. The gene calls are TRBV2 and TRBJ2-1; D might be TRBD2 (6 bases). Trimming shortened V by 10 bases and J by 7 bases, and 17 bases separated the two germline ends. From germline, CDR1 is SNHLY and CDR2 FYNNEI. This CDR3 is built from 13 residues. The chain's CDR3 is CATGTPSGNEQFF. CDR3 nucleotides: TGTGCCACCGGGACTCCTTCGGGGAATGAGCAGTTCTTC. The full variable domain, with the rest looked up from reference TRBV2 and TRBJ2-1, is EPEVTQTPSHQVTQMGQEVILRCVPISNHLYFYWYRQILGQKVEFLVSFYNNEISEKSEIFDDQFSVERPDGSNFTLKIRSTKLEDSAMYFCATGTPSGNEQFFGPGTRLTVL.

This chain uses TRBV7-5 with TRBJ2-3; the table's D call of TRBD2 was not tested on the DNA. TRBV7-5 constitutes a pseudogene. The CDR3 extends over 15 amino acids. The CDR3: CARSLLEGVADTQYF. The CDR3 nucleotides read TGTGCCAGAAGCTTACTTGAGGGAGTGGCAGATACGCAGTATTTT.

This chain joins TRBV6-1 and TRBJ2-7; TRBD1 might be the D (6 bases). The length of the CDR3 is 15 residues. The V gene lost 4 bases and the J gene lost 3 bases, with 16 bases spanning the gap. Germline values: CDR1 MNHNS, CDR2 SASEGT. CDR3 in amino acids: CASSAEGHGGYEQYF. The CDR3 DNA is TGTGCCAGCAGTGCAGAGGGACATGGGGGCTACGAGCAGTACTTC.